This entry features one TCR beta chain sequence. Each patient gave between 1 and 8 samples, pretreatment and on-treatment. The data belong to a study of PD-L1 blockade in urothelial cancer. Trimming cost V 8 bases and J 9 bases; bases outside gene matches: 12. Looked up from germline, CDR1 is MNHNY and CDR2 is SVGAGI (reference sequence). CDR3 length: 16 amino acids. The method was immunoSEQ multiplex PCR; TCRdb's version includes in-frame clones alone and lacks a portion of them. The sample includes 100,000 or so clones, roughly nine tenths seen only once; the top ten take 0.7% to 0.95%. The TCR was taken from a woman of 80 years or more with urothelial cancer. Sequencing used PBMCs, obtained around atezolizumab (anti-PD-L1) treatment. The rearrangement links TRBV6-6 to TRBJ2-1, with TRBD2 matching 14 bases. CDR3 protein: CASGTSGRRLGGEQFF. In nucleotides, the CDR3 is TGTGCCAGCGGGACTAGCGGGAGAAGGCTTGGGGGTGAGCAGTTCTTC.